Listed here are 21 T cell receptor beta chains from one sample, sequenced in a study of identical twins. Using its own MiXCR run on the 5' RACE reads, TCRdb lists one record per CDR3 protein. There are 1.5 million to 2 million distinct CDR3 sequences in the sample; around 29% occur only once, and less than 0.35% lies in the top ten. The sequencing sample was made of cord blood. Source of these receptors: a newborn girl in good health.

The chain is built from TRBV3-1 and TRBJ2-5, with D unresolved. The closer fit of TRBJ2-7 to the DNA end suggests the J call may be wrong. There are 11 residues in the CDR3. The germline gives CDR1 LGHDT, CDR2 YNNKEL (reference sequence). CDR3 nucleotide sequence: TGTGCCAGCAGCCGTGCCTGCGAGCAGTACTTC. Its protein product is CASSRACEQYF.

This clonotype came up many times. The CDR3 is CAIMGGDTQYF. The CDR3 bases are TGTGCCATCATGGGGGGAGATACGCAGTATTTT. This chain uses TRBV10-3 with TRBJ2-3; perhaps TRBD2 as D (6 bases). V lost 7 bases to trimming and J lost 5 bases, with 7 bases between them. From germline, CDR1 is ENHRY and CDR2 SYGVKD. The CDR3 totals 11 residues.

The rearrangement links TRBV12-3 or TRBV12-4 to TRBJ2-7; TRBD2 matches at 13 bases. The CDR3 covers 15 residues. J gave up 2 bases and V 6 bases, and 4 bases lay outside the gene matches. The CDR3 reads CASSRTSGGTYEQYF. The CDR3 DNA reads TGTGCCAGCAGCCGGACTAGCGGGGGTACCTACGAGCAGTACTTC.

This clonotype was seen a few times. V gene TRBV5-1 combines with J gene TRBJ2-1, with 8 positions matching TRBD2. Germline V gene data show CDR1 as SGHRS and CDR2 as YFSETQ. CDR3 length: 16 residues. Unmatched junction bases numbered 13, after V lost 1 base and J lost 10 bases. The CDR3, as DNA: TGCGCCAGCAGCTTGTTTCGGGGACTAGTGGAACAGGAGCAGTTCTTC. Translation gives CASSLFRGLVEQEQFF.

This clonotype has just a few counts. The CDR3 bases are TGTGCCAGCTGGGCAGGGGTCGGCCAGCCCCAGCATTTT. Translation gives CASWAGVGQPQHF. The chain carries TRBV28 and TRBJ1-5; D might be TRBD1 (6 bases). Germline V gene sequence: CDR1 MDHEN, CDR2 SYDVKM. The V end lost 8 bases, the J end lost 7 bases, and 15 bases lay between the germline ends. The CDR3 is made up of 13 amino acids.

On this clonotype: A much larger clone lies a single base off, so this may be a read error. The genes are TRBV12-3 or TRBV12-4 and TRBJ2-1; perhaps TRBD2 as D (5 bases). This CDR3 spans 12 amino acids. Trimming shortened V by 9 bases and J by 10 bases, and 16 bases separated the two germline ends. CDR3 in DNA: TGTGCCAGTCGAGGAGGCCCCTACGAGCAGTTCTTC. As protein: CASRGGPYEQFF.

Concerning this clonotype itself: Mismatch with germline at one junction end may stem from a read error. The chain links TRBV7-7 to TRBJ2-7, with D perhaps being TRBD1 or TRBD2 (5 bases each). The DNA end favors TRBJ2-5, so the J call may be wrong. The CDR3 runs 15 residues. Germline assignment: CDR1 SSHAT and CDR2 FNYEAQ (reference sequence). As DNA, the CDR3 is TGTGCTAGCAGCTCAGCCGGGACGGTCCAAGAGACCCAGTACTTC. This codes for CASSSAGTVQETQYF.

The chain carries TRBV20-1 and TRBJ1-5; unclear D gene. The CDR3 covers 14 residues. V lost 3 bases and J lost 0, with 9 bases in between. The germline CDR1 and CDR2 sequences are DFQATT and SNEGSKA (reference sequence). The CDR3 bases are TGCAGTGCTAGTAGGGCTAATAGCAATCAGCCCCAGCATTTT. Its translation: CSASRANSNQPQHF.

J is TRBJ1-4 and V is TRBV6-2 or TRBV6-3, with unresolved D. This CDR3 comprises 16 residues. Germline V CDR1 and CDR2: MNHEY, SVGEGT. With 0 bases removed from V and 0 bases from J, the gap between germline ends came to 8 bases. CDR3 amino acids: CASSYSRLATNEKLFF. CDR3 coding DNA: TGTGCCAGCAGTTACTCGCGCCTTGCAACTAATGAAAAACTGTTTTTT.

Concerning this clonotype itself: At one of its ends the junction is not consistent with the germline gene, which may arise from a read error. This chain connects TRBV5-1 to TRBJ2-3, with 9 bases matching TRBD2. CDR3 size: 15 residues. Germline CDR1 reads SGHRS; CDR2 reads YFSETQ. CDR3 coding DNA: TGCGCCAGCAGCATACGACTAGCGGCCACAGATACGCAGTCTTTT. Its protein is CASSIRLAATDTQSF.

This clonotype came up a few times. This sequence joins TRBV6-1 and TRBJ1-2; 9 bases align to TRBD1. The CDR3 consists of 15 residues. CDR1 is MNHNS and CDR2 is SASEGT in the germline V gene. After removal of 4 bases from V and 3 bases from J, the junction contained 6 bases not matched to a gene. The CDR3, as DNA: TGTGCCAGCAGTGTCCGGGGACAGGGTGACTATGGCTACACCTTC. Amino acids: CASSVRGQGDYGYTF.

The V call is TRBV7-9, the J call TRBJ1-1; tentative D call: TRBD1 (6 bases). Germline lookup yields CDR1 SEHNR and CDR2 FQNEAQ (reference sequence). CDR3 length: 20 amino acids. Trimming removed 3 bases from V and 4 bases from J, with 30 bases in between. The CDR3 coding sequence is TGTGCCAGCAGCTTCGGCCTGAGGGAGGAGGGGGAAGGTAGTGGCACTGAAGCTTTCTTT. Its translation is CASSFGLREEGEGSGTEAFF.

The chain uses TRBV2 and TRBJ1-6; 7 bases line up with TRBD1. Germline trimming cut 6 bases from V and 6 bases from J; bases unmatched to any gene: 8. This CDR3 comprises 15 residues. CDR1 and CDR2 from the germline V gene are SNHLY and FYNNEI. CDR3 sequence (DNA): TGTGCCAGCAGGGCCACAGGGGTTGGTAATTCACCCCTCCACTTT. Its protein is CASRATGVGNSPLHF.

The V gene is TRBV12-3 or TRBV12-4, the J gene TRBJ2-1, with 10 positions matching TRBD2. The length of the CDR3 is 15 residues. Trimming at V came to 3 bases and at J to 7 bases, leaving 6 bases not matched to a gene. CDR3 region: CASSFSSGRWNEQFF. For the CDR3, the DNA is TGTGCCAGCAGTTTTAGTAGCGGGAGGTGGAATGAGCAGTTCTTC.

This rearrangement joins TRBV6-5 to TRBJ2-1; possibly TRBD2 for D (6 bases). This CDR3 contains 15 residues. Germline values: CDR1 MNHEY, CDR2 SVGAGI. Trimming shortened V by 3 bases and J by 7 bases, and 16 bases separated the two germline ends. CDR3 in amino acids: CASSYSGGGKNEQFF. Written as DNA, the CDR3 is TGTGCCAGCAGTTATTCTGGGGGAGGTAAGAATGAGCAGTTCTTC.

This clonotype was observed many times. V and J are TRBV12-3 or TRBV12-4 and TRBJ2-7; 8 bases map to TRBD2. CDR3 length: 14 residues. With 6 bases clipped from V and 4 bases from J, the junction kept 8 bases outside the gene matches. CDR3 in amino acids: CASSGGTSRYEQYF. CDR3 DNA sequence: TGTGCCAGCAGCGGCGGGACTAGTCGATACGAGCAGTACTTC.

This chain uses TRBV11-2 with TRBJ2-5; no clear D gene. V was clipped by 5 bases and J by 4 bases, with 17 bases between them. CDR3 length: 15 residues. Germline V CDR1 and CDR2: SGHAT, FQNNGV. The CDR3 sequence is CASSAILAIGETQYF. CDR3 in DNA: TGTGCCAGCAGCGCCATCCTCGCGATAGGAGAGACCCAGTACTTC.

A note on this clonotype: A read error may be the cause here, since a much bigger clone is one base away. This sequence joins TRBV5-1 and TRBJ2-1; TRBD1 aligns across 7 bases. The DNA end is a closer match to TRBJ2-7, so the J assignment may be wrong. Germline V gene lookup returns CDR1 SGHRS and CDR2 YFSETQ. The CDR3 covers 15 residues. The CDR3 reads CASSYTGVNYNEQYF. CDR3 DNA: TGCGCCAGCAGCTACACAGGGGTGAACTACAATGAGCAGTACTTC.

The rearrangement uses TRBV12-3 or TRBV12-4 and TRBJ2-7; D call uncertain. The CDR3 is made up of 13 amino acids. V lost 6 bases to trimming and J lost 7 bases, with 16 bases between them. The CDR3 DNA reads TGTGCCAGCAGCACGGACGAGAACAATGAGCAGTACTTC. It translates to CASSTDENNEQYF.

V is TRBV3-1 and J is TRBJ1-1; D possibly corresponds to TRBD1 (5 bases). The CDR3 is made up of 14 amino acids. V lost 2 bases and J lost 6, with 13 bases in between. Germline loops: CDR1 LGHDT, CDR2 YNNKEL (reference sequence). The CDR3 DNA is TGTGCCAGCAGCCAAAGGGGTAGCGGAGCTGAAGCTTTCTTT. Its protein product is CASSQRGSGAEAFF.

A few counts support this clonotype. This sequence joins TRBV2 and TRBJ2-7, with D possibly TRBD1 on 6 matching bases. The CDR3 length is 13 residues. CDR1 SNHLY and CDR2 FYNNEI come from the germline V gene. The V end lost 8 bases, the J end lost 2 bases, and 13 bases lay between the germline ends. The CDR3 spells CASDQDRTYEQYF. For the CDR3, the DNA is TGTGCCAGCGACCAGGACAGAACCTACGAGCAGTACTTC.